One sample yielded the 20 T cell receptor beta chains listed below, sequenced in a study of blood T cell repertoires in COVID-19. The method was immunoSEQ multiplex PCR; TCRdb's version includes in-frame clones alone and lacks a portion of them. The sample carries hundreds of thousands of clones, roughly 88% recorded once. Sequenced sample: peripheral blood. These receptors all stem from a woman aged 40 to 50 who had recovered from COVID-19.

This sequence joins TRBV10-3 and TRBJ2-4; a possible D gene is TRBD2 (5 bases). The V gene's germline CDR1 is ENHRY and CDR2 SYGVKD. Trimming removed 2 bases from V and 6 bases from J, with 8 bases in between. This CDR3 comprises 13 residues. This chain's CDR3 is CAISEAGINIQYF. The CDR3 DNA follows: TGTGCCATCAGTGAGGCGGGTATAAACATTCAGTACTTC.

The chain carries TRBV6-5 and TRBJ1-1; 7 bases are a match to TRBD1. Germline assignment: CDR1 MNHEY and CDR2 SVGAGI. V lost 6 bases, J lost 4 bases, and 14 bases stayed unmatched. This CDR3 is 16 amino acids long. CDR3 DNA sequence: TGTGCCAGCAGGTACAGGGGTTCCCACACGAGCACTGAAGCTTTCTTT. This sequence encodes CASRYRGSHTSTEAFF.

The J gene is TRBJ1-6, the V gene TRBV2, with 9 bases that match TRBD1. Germline V gene lookup returns CDR1 SNHLY and CDR2 FYNNEI. The CDR3 is 15 amino acids. Germline trimming cut 6 bases from V and 7 bases from J; bases unmatched to any gene: 7. This CDR3 reads CASRLGQGLNSPLHF. CDR3 nucleotide sequence: TGTGCCAGCAGACTGGGACAGGGCCTAAATTCACCCCTCCACTTT.

This chain joins TRBV5-5 and TRBJ2-3, with 9 bases matching TRBD2. This CDR3 is built from 16 residues. V was clipped by 0 bases and J by 2 bases; unmatched bases: 4. Germline assignment: CDR1 SGHKS and CDR2 YYEKEE (reference sequence). The CDR3 spells CASSLVSGRSTDTQYF. The CDR3 region has the DNA TGTGCCAGCAGCTTGGTTAGCGGGAGATCCACAGATACGCAGTATTTT.

The chain uses TRBV6-2 or TRBV6-3 and TRBJ2-5; D gene ambiguous. Germline V gives CDR1 MNHEY, CDR2 SVGEGT. Between the trimmed V and J ends, which lost 2 bases and 5 bases, there was a span of 3 bases. The CDR3 runs 11 residues. Written as DNA, the CDR3 is TGTGCCAGCAGTTACCTCGAGACCCAGTACTTC. This translates into CASSYLETQYF.

The V and J genes are TRBV11-3 and TRBJ1-4; possibly TRBD1 for D (5 bases). This CDR3 has 15 amino acids. The germline gives CDR1 SGHNT, CDR2 YENEEA. V lost 5 bases and J 7 bases, leaving 17 bases between the germline ends. CDR3 sequence reads: CASSPGRGRFEKLFF. The CDR3 coding sequence is TGTGCCAGCAGCCCTGGAAGGGGCAGGTTTGAAAAACTGTTTTTT.

The chain employs TRBV5-1 and TRBJ2-7, with 9 bases lining up with TRBD2. In germline, CDR1 is SGHRS, CDR2 YFSETQ. Trimming cost V 7 bases and J 1 base; bases outside gene matches: 9. This CDR3 region has 15 residues. CDR3 sequence reads: CASSFIAGESYEQYF. CDR3 in DNA: TGCGCCAGCTCCTTTATAGCGGGAGAGTCCTACGAGCAGTACTTC.

V and J are TRBV28 and TRBJ1-2, with unresolved D. The V gene's germline CDR1 is MDHEN and CDR2 SYDVKM. V lost 4 bases to trimming and J lost 8 bases, with 11 bases between them. The CDR3 has 12 residues. The DNA for the CDR3 is TGTGCCAGCAGTTCGCCGTGGCGGGGCTACACCTTC. Translated: CASSSPWRGYTF.

The rearrangement uses TRBV5-1 and TRBJ2-1, with D tentatively TRBD1 (5 bases). The germline V gene encodes CDR1 SGHRS and CDR2 YFSETQ. The CDR3 runs 16 residues. The V end lost 0 bases, the J end lost 3 bases, and 13 bases lay between the germline ends. CDR3 in DNA: TGCGCCAGCAGCTTGGATGGAAGGGGCTACTACAATGAGCAGTTCTTC. This gives the protein CASSLDGRGYYNEQFF.

With regard to this clone: The same CDR3 arises from other DNA sequences in this sample as well. This chain links TRBV5-1 with TRBJ2-7, with 8 bases that match TRBD1. The J segment lost 1 base and the V segment lost 4 bases, leaving 4 bases of the junction unmatched. Germline CDR1 and CDR2: SGHRS and YFSETQ. This CDR3 spans 14 amino acids. The chain's CDR3 is CASSRDRGSYEQYF. CDR3 coding DNA: TGCGCCAGCAGCCGCGACAGGGGATCCTACGAGCAGTACTTC.

This chain uses TRBV6-6 with TRBJ1-2, with TRBD1 matching over 7 bases. V was clipped by 0 bases and J by 4 bases; unmatched bases: 8. From germline, CDR1 is MNHNY and CDR2 SVGAGI (reference sequence). CDR3 length: 16 amino acids. The CDR3 coding sequence is TGTGCCAGCAGTTACTCGCCGGACAGGACCATCTATGGCTACACCTTC. Its protein product is CASSYSPDRTIYGYTF.

This rearrangement joins TRBV19 to TRBJ1-2, with D maybe TRBD1 (5 bases). In germline, CDR1 is LNHDA, CDR2 SQIVND (reference sequence). Between the trimmed V and J ends, which lost 3 bases and 4 bases, there was a span of 9 bases. This CDR3 has 13 amino acids. CDR3 bases: TGTGCCAGTAGTATGGAGGGGCCCTATGGCTACACCTTC. Its protein product is CASSMEGPYGYTF.

This chain joins TRBV5-5 and TRBJ2-1; D is undetermined. Germline V gene sequence: CDR1 SGHKS, CDR2 YYEKEE (reference sequence). V gave up 0 bases and J gave up 0 bases, with 7 bases separating them. This CDR3 contains 15 residues. CDR3 in amino acids: CASSLGLSSYNEQFF. For the CDR3, the DNA is TGTGCCAGCAGCTTGGGTTTGAGCTCCTACAATGAGCAGTTCTTC.

V and J are TRBV10-3 and TRBJ1-5; a possible D gene is TRBD1 (5 bases). This CDR3 is built from 15 residues. Germline-derived CDR1 and CDR2 are ENHRY and SYGVKD. V dropped 0 bases and J dropped 7 bases, with 13 bases sitting between them. The CDR3 here is CAISESKGVRQPQHF. CDR3 nucleotides: TGTGCCATCAGTGAGTCGAAAGGGGTGAGACAGCCCCAGCATTTT.

The chain uses TRBV5-6 and TRBJ2-7; D might be TRBD1 (5 bases). This CDR3 spans 15 amino acids. Trimming stripped 4 bases from V and 5 bases from J, with 19 bases between. Germline values: CDR1 SGHDT, CDR2 YYEEEE. CDR3 loop: CASSPLGRGEDEQYF. DNA of the CDR3: TGTGCCAGCAGCCCCTTGGGAAGGGGTGAGGACGAGCAGTACTTC.

V is TRBV6-5 and J is TRBJ2-1, with D possibly matching TRBD1 (5 bases). The germline V gene has CDR1 MNHEY and CDR2 SVGAGI. V lost 2 bases and J lost 5, with 10 bases in between. This CDR3 region has 14 residues. The CDR3 region has the DNA TGTGCCAGCAGTTACCTGTCCAGGGACAATGAGCAGTTCTTC. It specifies CASSYLSRDNEQFF.

The DNA of the CDR3 is TGTGCTAGTGGTTTACTAACCAACACTGAAGCTTTCTTT. Translation: CASGLLTNTEAFF. This chain connects TRBV12-5 to TRBJ1-1; no firm D call. V lost 3 bases and J lost 2, with 7 bases in between. The CDR3 has 13 residues. CDR1 LGHNT and CDR2 FRNRAP come from the germline V gene.

The gene calls are TRBV5-4 and TRBJ2-6; 11 positions match TRBD1. Per germline, CDR1 SGHNT and CDR2 YYREEE (reference sequence). The CDR3 consists of 16 residues. Trimming removed 4 bases from V and 2 bases from J; junction bases left unmatched: 2. In DNA form, the CDR3 reads TGTGCCAGCAGCCAGGACAGGGGGCCTGGGGCCAACGTCCTGACTTTC. Translating it yields CASSQDRGPGANVLTF.

This rearrangement joins TRBV25-1 to TRBJ1-3, with D perhaps TRBD1 (5 bases). V was pared by 4 bases and J by 0 bases, with 13 bases between. This CDR3 contains 16 residues. Germline assignment: CDR1 MGHDK and CDR2 SYGVNS. CDR3 amino acids: CASSGATGLSGNTIYF. Written as DNA, the CDR3 is TGTGCCAGCAGTGGGGCCACAGGCCTCTCTGGAAACACCATATATTTT.

For the CDR3, the DNA is TGCGCCAGCAGCTTCCTGGGACAGGGTGCACAAGAGACCCAGTACTTC. This gives the protein CASSFLGQGAQETQYF. V gene TRBV5-1 combines with J gene TRBJ2-5, with 9 bases aligning to TRBD1. The V segment lost 2 bases and the J segment 2 bases; nucleotides outside the gene matches: 7. Germline V gene sequence: CDR1 SGHRS, CDR2 YFSETQ. CDR3 length: 16 residues.